Shown below are 25 T cell receptor beta chains from a single sample sequenced in a study of patients and donors after allogeneic stem cell transplantation. TCRdb reprocessed the RT-PCR reads via MiXCR and lists one record per CDR3 protein. The sample consists of about 410,000 distinct CDR3 sequences, 16% of them appearing once. Sequencing used blood, either unsorted or a sorted T cell fraction (not recorded which). The receptors come from a human donor who was either an allogeneic HSCT recipient or a stem cell or donor lymphocyte infusion donor (not recorded which). It is not recorded whose cells these are; they may come from a transplant donor.

This clonotype turned up a few times. The genes are TRBV27 and TRBJ2-7; TRBD2 is a possible D gene (6 bases). The CDR3 has 15 residues. CDR1 is MNHEY and CDR2 is SMNVEV in the germline V gene (reference sequence). Trimming pared 7 bases from V and 2 bases from J, leaving 18 bases between. CDR3 bases: TGTGCCAGCACCATTCGGCGGGGACTTCCCTACGAGCAGTACTTC. This translates into CASTIRRGLPYEQYF.

CDR3 coding DNA: TGCGCCAGCAGCTTGCAGAGACAGGGCTACACTGAAGCTTTCTTT. Translating gives CASSLQRQGYTEAFF. The rearrangement uses TRBV5-1 and TRBJ1-1; TRBD1 aligns across 7 bases. The CDR3 extends over 15 amino acids. The germline CDR1 and CDR2 sequences are SGHRS and YFSETQ. Germline trimming cut 1 base from V and 3 bases from J; bases unmatched to any gene: 6.

The chain combines TRBV12-3 or TRBV12-4 with TRBJ1-4; the D is unclear. CDR3 size: 15 residues. V lost 1 base and J lost 4, with 10 bases in between. The CDR3 DNA reads TGTGCCAGCAGTTTAGAGGGCAGTTTTAATGAAAAACTGTTTTTT. This codes for CASSLEGSFNEKLFF.

Turning to this clonotype: One end of the junction does not line up with germline, which may come from a read error. The rearrangement uses TRBV6-5 and TRBJ2-5, with TRBD1 matching 8 bases. The CDR3 spans 15 residues. Germline V gene sequence: CDR1 MNHEY, CDR2 SVGAGI. The CDR3: CASSFTGTGVSLVHF. The CDR3 coding sequence is TGTGCCAGCAGTTTTACCGGGACAGGCGTTTCCTTAGTGCACTTC.

This rearrangement joins TRBV5-5 to TRBJ2-2; D could derive from TRBD1 or TRBD2 (5 bases each). V lost 2 bases to trimming and J lost 4 bases, with 12 bases between them. The length of the CDR3 is 15 residues. CDR1 and CDR2 from the germline V gene are SGHKS and YYEKEE (reference sequence). The CDR3 protein is CASSFRGVVTGELFF. For the CDR3, the DNA is TGTGCCAGCAGCTTCCGAGGGGTCGTCACCGGGGAGCTGTTTTTT.

The CDR3 reads CASGLVSGSQSLRGKLFF. The CDR3 DNA reads as TGTGCTAGTGGTTTGGTATCAGGGTCGCAGTCCCTTAGAGGAAAACTGTTTTTT. The J gene is TRBJ1-4, the V gene TRBV12-5, with D possibly being TRBD1 (5 bases). The germline V gene encodes CDR1 LGHNT and CDR2 FRNRAP. The germline V and J ends were trimmed by 0 bases and 10 bases, with 24 bases remaining between them. The CDR3 has 18 amino acids.

This clonotype was seen a handful of times. The chain recombines TRBV5-1 with TRBJ2-1; 9 bases fit TRBD1. From germline, CDR1 is SGHRS and CDR2 YFSETQ. The CDR3 contains 15 residues. J gave up 8 bases and V 4 bases, and 10 bases lay outside the gene matches. CDR3 protein: CASSGGTGLHHEQFF. The CDR3 DNA reads as TGCGCCAGCAGCGGGGGGACAGGGCTCCACCATGAGCAGTTCTTC.

This clonotype came up a few times. V is TRBV6-1 and J is TRBJ1-5, with TRBD1 as a possible D gene (5 bases). The CDR3 is 16 amino acids. Germline loops: CDR1 MNHNS, CDR2 SASEGT. V was cut by 2 bases and J by 0 bases, with 11 bases left in between. The CDR3 DNA sequence: TGTGCCAGCAGTGAATGGGGGGTGAATAGCAATCAGCCCCAGCATTTT. This translates into CASSEWGVNSNQPQHF.

This clonotype has a handful of counts. The chain couples TRBV2 to TRBJ1-2; 11 bases map to TRBD1. V shed 8 bases, J shed 5 bases, and the junction held 4 bases outside the gene matches. The CDR3 has 13 amino acids. CDR1 SNHLY and CDR2 FYNNEI come from the germline V gene. In DNA form, the CDR3 reads TGTGCCAGCCCGGGACAGGGGGTATATGGCTACACCTTC. Its protein product is CASPGQGVYGYTF.

V gene TRBV6-1 combines with J gene TRBJ2-1; perhaps TRBD2 as D (7 bases). Germline values: CDR1 MNHNS, CDR2 SASEGT. V was trimmed by 8 bases and J by 5 bases, leaving 22 bases between them. CDR3 length: 16 amino acids. DNA of the CDR3: TGTGCCAGCCAAGACAGGAGGGCCGCGGGGGACAATGAGCAGTTCTTC. The encoded protein is CASQDRRAAGDNEQFF.

This clonotype occurred a few times. The V call is TRBV4-3, the J call TRBJ1-2, with unresolved D. Germline CDR1 LGHNA, CDR2 YSLEER. This CDR3 spans 13 amino acids. Between the trimmed V and J ends, which lost 3 bases and 7 bases, there was a span of 12 bases. The CDR3 DNA reads as TGCGCCAGCAGCCACTTCAAAGAGGGTGGCTACACCTTC. This translates into CASSHFKEGGYTF.

This clonotype has a handful of counts. The gene calls are TRBV7-9 and TRBJ2-7; D is possibly TRBD1 (6 bases). CDR1 SEHNR and CDR2 FQNEAQ come from the germline V gene (reference sequence). The V gene lost 5 bases and the J gene lost 5 bases, with 16 bases spanning the gap. The CDR3 has 14 amino acids. The CDR3 DNA follows: TGTGCCAGCAGCAAAATCAGGGGACCCCACGAGCAGTACTTC. It specifies CASSKIRGPHEQYF.

This clonotype was seen a handful of times. The rearrangement uses TRBV6-1 and TRBJ2-7; D is unresolved. The germline CDR1 and CDR2 sequences are MNHNS and SASEGT. The CDR3 spans 11 residues. Trimming cost V 4 bases and J 7 bases, with 8 bases left between them. The DNA of the CDR3 is TGTGCCAGCAGTGTCCGCCGGGAGCAGTACTTC. Translating it yields CASSVRREQYF.

V is TRBV12-3 or TRBV12-4 and J is TRBJ1-1; D possibly corresponds to TRBD1 (5 bases). The V gene lost 1 base and the J gene lost 1 base, with 10 bases spanning the gap. The CDR3 runs 15 residues. The CDR3 bases are TGTGCCAGCAGTTTAGGGAGGAGGGGGAACACTGAAGCTTTCTTT. Translated: CASSLGRRGNTEAFF.

V is TRBV29-1 and J is TRBJ2-2; D not resolved. The CDR3 consists of 14 residues. The V and J ends lost 4 bases and 0 bases respectively, with 9 bases between them. The germline V gene encodes CDR1 SQVTM and CDR2 ANQGSEA. The CDR3 nucleotides are TGCAGCGTTGGGGCAGAAGCGAACACCGGGGAGCTGTTTTTT. Translation: CSVGAEANTGELFF.

This clonotype has just a few counts. This chain joins TRBV5-1 and TRBJ1-2; D remains unclear. Trimming pared 2 bases from V and 6 bases from J, leaving 8 bases between. The CDR3 totals 12 residues. Germline V lookup: CDR1 SGHRS, CDR2 YFSETQ. The CDR3 DNA sequence: TGCGCCAGCAGCTTTAGCAGTAATGGCTACACCTTC. Translating gives CASSFSSNGYTF.

This clonotype came up a few times. V usage is TRBV5-6 and J usage is TRBJ2-2; D is possibly TRBD1 (6 bases). V was trimmed by 4 bases and J by 3 bases, leaving 13 bases between them. The CDR3 has 15 residues. Germline lookup yields CDR1 SGHDT and CDR2 YYEEEE. The CDR3 loop is CASSPRTVDTGELFF. The CDR3 DNA follows: TGTGCCAGCAGCCCCCGGACAGTTGACACCGGGGAGCTGTTTTTT.

The V and J genes are TRBV5-8 and TRBJ2-7; TRBD1 matches 7 bases. Germline V gene lookup returns CDR1 SGHTS and CDR2 YDEGEE. Losses at the gene ends were 0 bases for V and 3 bases for J; bases not matched to a gene: 6. The length of the CDR3 is 15 residues. CDR3 in DNA: TGTGCCAGCAGCTTGGGGACAGGACTTTACTACGAGCAGTACTTC. Translating gives CASSLGTGLYYEQYF.

The chain uses TRBV27 and TRBJ2-5; 9 bases map to TRBD1. From germline, CDR1 is MNHEY and CDR2 SMNVEV (reference sequence). The V gene end was trimmed by 2 bases and the J gene end by 6 bases; junction bases not matched to a gene: 10. This CDR3 region has 16 residues. The CDR3 DNA reads as TGTGCCAGCAGTTTAACAGGGACAGGGAATATGAAGACCCAGTACTTC. It is translated as CASSLTGTGNMKTQYF.

This clonotype showed up just a few times. The chain combines TRBV7-9 with TRBJ1-4, with 9 bases fitting TRBD1. CDR1 and CDR2 (germline): SEHNR, FQNEAQ (reference sequence). This CDR3 region has 15 residues. With 3 bases clipped from V and 14 bases from J, the junction kept 13 bases outside the gene matches. CDR3 DNA: TGTGCCAGCAGCTTTGGGACAGGGTCGACCGGGAGGCTGTTTTTT. This gives the protein CASSFGTGSTGRLFF.

The rearrangement joins TRBV15 to TRBJ2-7; D unclear. CDR1 is LNHNV and CDR2 is YYDKDF in the germline V gene (reference sequence). V was shortened by 0 bases and J by 0 bases, with 12 bases between the two germline ends. The CDR3 loop spans 16 amino acids. DNA for the CDR3: TGTGCCACCAGCAGAGATTTACCCAGGAGCTCCTACGAGCAGTACTTC. Its protein is CATSRDLPRSSYEQYF.

This clonotype was observed a handful of times. CDR3 amino acids: CASQPGQGAKNIQYF. The DNA of the CDR3 is TGTGCCAGCCAACCGGGACAGGGCGCCAAAAACATTCAGTACTTC. V and J are TRBV18 and TRBJ2-4; the match to TRBD1 covers 9 bases. V lost 8 bases and J lost 1; bases outside the gene matches: 6. The CDR3 spans 15 residues. Per germline, CDR1 KGHSH and CDR2 LQKENI. The full variable domain, rest sourced from reference TRBV18 and TRBJ2-4, is NAGVMQNPRHLVRRRGQEARLRCSPMKGHSHVYWYRQLPEEGLKFMVYLQKENIIDESGMPKERFSAEFPKEGPSILRIQQVVRGDSAAYFCASQPGQGAKNIQYFGAGTRLSVL.

This clonotype came up many times. The chain has TRBV9 and TRBJ1-6; 9 nucleotides align to TRBD1. The CDR3 sequence is 15 residues long. The germline V gene has CDR1 SGDLS and CDR2 YYNGEE. V was pared by 0 bases and J by 9 bases, with 4 bases of the junction left unmatched. This chain's CDR3 is CASSVEGQGGSPLHF. The CDR3 DNA sequence: TGTGCCAGCAGCGTAGAGGGACAGGGCGGTTCACCCCTCCACTTT.

This clonotype was counted a few times. The rearrangement links TRBV11-3 to TRBJ2-1; possible D gene TRBD1, 5 bases. The V gene lost 5 bases and the J gene lost 5 bases, with 19 bases spanning the gap. The CDR3 is 16 amino acids. Germline assignment: CDR1 SGHNT and CDR2 YENEEA. The chain's CDR3 is CASSARPGLRNNEQFF. CDR3 coding DNA: TGTGCCAGCAGCGCCCGGCCAGGGTTGCGGAACAATGAGCAGTTCTTC.

The V gene is TRBV11-2, the J gene TRBJ2-1; D is possibly TRBD1 or TRBD2 (7 bases each). Trimming left V 2 bases short and J 5 bases short, with 19 bases between. The CDR3 is made up of 17 amino acids. CDR1 is SGHAT and CDR2 is FQNNGV in the germline V gene. The CDR3 loop reads CASSLPPPRGRDNEQFF. The CDR3 DNA follows: TGTGCCAGCAGCTTACCGCCCCCCAGGGGGAGGGACAATGAGCAGTTCTTC. The full variable domain, rest sourced from reference TRBV11-2 and TRBJ2-1, is EAGVAQSPRYKIIEKRQSVAFWCNPISGHATLYWYQQILGQGPKLLIQFQNNGVVDDSQLPKDRFSAERLKGVDSTLKIQPAKLEDSAVYLCASSLPPPRGRDNEQFFGPGTRLTVL.